This T cell receptor (beta chain) was identified in a study of cytomegalovirus exposure and HLA in healthy donors. Whole-study findings and limits: Confirmation in vitro established that a few CMV-associated chains were specific for CMV antigens. Overall, around 150 TCR beta chains were annotated as cytomegalovirus-associated. Most TCRs appeared rarely, but some public TCRs recurred in many donors.

Repertoires were generated with immunoSEQ multiplex PCR, while TCRdb's copy carries only in-frame clones and drops some. Among about 140,000 clones listed, roughly nine tenths were seen once. With regard to this clone: Antigen specificity is unknown.

After removal of 6 bases from V and 6 bases from J, the junction contained 9 bases not matched to a gene. Germline values: CDR1 MGHRA, CDR2 YSYEKL. This CDR3 comprises 14 residues. The chain has TRBV4-1 and TRBJ1-2, with 8 bases aligning to TRBD1. The receptor was isolated from a man between 18 and 29 years old in good health and CMV-seronegative. The sequenced sample consisted of PBMCs. The CDR3, as DNA: TGCGCCAGCAGTCACCTCGGGACAGGTAATGGCTACACCTTC. Amino acids: CASSHLGTGNGYTF.